This note documents a single T cell receptor (beta chain) sequence. Its antigen is as yet unknown. This sample is part of a study of blood T cells in healthy people across ages. A sample-barcoded 5' primer and a J-beta primer mix were used in a second PCR of roughly 6 to 11 cycles. TCRdb reprocessed the 5' RACE reads with MiXCR, giving one entry per CDR3 protein. The repertoire holds under 850,000 distinct CDR3 sequences, with under 40% as singletons. The study drew donors from healthy Caucasian individuals in Russia aged about 6 to 90. V was trimmed by 5 bases and J by 5 bases, leaving 9 bases between them. CDR1 is SGHRS, CDR2 YFSETQ, per germline. The CDR3 loop spans 12 amino acids. General observations from the study: Researchers said unsorted PBMCs prevented a conclusive naive versus antigen-experienced comparison. Possibly confounding the expanded clonotype changes was the fact that donor CMV status was unknown.

The TCR comes from a man aged 18 to 29 in good health. What was sequenced was blood. The J gene is TRBJ2-3, the V gene TRBV5-1; D is perhaps TRBD2 (5 bases). The CDR3 DNA reads TGCGCCAGCAGGTCGGGAATAGATACGCAGTATTTT. Translation: CASRSGIDTQYF. The whole variable domain, remainder taken from reference TRBV5-1 and TRBJ2-3, is KAGVTQTPRYLIKTRGQQVTLSCSPISGHRSVSWYQQTPGQGLQFLFEYFSETQRNKGNFPGRFSGRQFSNSRSEMNVSTLELGDSALYLCASRSGIDTQYFGPGTRLTVL.